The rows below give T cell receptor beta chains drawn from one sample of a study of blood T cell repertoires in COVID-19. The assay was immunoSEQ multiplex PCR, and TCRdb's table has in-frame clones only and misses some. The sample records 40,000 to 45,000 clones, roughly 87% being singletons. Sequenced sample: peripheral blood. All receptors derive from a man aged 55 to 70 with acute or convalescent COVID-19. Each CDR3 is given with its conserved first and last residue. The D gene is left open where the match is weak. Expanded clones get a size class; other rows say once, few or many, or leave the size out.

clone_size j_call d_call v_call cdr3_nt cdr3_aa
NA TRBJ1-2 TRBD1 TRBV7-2 TGTGCCAGCAGCTCAGGGGGCGGGCGGTATGGCTACACCTTC CASSSGGGRYGYTF
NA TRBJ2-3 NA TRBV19 TGTGCCAGTAGTATGGACGGGGATGGCACAGATACGCAGTATTTT CASSMDGDGTDTQYF
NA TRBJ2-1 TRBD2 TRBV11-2 TGTGCCAGCAGCTCAAGACGGGGGGGCCTGAATGAGCAGTTCTTC CASSSRRGGLNEQFF
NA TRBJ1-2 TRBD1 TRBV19 TGTGCCAGTAGTATGGTTGACAGGGGGCCTAGACCCTATGGCTACACCTTC CASSMVDRGPRPYGYTF
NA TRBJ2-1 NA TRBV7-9 TGTGCCAGCGGACAGACACCGGGACCGGTGAATGAGCAGTTCTTC CASGQTPGPVNEQFF
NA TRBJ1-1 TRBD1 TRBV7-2 TGTGCCAGCAGCTTAAGGACAGGGTATTACGCTTTCTTT CASSLRTGYYAFF
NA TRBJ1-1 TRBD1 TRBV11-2 TGTGCCAGCAGCCTCCAAAGGACAGGGTATATGAACACTGAAGCTTTCTTT CASSLQRTGYMNTEAFF
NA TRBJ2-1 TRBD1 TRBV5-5 TGTGCCAGCAGCTTGTATGGGACAGGCGACAATGAGCAGTTCTTC CASSLYGTGDNEQFF
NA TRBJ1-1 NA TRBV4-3 TGCGCCAGCAGCCTACAGGACAGGAACACTGAAGCTTTCTTT CASSLQDRNTEAFF
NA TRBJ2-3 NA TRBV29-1 TGCAGCGTTCGGCAGGCGTCGGCTAGCACAGATACGCAGTATTTT CSVRQASASTDTQYF
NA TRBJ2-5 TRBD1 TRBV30 TGTGCCTGGGACAGGGGAGAGAAAGAGACCCAGTACTTC CAWDRGEKETQYF
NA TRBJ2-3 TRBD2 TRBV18 TGTGCCAGCTCACCACGGAGCGGGGCCCTCCGCGGGACAGATACGCAGTATTTT CASSPRSGALRGTDTQYF
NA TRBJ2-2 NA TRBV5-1 TGCGCCAGCAGCGCAACAGGGAACACCGGGGAGCTGTTTTTT CASSATGNTGELFF
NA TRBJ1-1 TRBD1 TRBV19 TGTGCCAGTAGTATAGATCGGACAGGGAACACTGAAGCTTTCTTT CASSIDRTGNTEAFF
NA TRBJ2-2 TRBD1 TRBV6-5 TGTGCCAGCAGTTTACAGGGGAAAGGCACCGGGGAGCTGTTTTTT CASSLQGKGTGELFF
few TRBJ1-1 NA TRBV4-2 TGTGCCAGCAGCCCCCGTCCGACAGAGCACACTGAAGCTTTCTTT CASSPRPTEHTEAFF
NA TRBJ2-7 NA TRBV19 TGTGCCAGTAGTATAGGCAACAGGGACGAGCAGTACTTC CASSIGNRDEQYF